This T cell receptor (beta chain) was sequenced during a study of OX40 agonist ivuxolimab in advanced cancers. Study-level information: Dose-escalation patients were diagnosed with hepatocellular carcinoma, melanoma, renal cell cancer or head and neck cancer.

On this clone: Its specificity is unknown.

Study outcomes and limitations: The study observed clonal expansion of CD4+ and CD8+ blood T cells by week 6 at 0.1 to 3.0 mg/kg. The study did not work out the antigen specificity of the expanded peripheral T cells. Among the lowest peripheral clonal expansion occurred in 0.1-3.0 mg/kg partial responders.

The CDR3 covers 15 residues. Deletions cut 4 bases from V and 7 bases from J, with 18 bases between. The V gene's germline CDR1 is PRHDT and CDR2 FYEKMQ (reference sequence). Repertoires were generated with immunoSEQ multiplex PCR, while TCRdb's copy carries only in-frame clones and drops some. The sample includes about 22,000 clones, 80% to 90% of them seen just once. This TCR derives from an adult with an advanced solid tumor such as melanoma, head and neck, liver or kidney cancer. Here the sequenced sample was CD4+ or CD8+ T cells sorted from blood, taken in a trial of the OX40 agonist ivuxolimab. The V and J genes are TRBV13 and TRBJ2-3; tentatively, D is TRBD2 (7 bases). The CDR3 DNA follows: TGTGCCAGCAGCTCCGGGGGGCCCGGGCCAAATACGCAGTATTTT. Amino acids: CASSSGGPGPNTQYF.